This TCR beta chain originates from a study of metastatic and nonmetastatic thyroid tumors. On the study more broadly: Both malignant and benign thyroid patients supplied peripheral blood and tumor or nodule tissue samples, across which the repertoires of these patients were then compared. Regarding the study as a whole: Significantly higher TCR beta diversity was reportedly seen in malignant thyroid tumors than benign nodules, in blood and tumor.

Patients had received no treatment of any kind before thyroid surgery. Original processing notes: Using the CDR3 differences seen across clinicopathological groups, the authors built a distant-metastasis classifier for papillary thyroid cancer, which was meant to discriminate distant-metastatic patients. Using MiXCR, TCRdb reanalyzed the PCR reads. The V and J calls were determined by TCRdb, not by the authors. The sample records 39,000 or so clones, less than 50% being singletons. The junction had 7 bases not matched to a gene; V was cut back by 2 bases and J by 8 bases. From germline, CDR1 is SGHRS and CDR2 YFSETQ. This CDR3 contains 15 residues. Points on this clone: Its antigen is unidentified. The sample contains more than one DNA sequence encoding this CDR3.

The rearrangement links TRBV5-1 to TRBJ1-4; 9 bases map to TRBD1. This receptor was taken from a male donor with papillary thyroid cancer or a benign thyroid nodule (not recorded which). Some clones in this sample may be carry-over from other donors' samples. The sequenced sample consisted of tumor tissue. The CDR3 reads CASSLTGGDGEKLFF. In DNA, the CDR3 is TGCGCCAGCAGCTTAACAGGGGGCGACGGGGAAAAACTGTTTTTT.